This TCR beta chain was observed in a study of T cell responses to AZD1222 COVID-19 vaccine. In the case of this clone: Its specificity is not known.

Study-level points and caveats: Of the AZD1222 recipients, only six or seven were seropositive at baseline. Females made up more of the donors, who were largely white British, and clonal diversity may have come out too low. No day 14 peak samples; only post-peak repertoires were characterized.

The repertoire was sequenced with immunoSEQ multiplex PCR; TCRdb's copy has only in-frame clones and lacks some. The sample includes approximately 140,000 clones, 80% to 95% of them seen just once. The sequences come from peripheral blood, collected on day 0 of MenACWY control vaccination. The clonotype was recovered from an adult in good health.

The CDR3 region is CASSQAAGNTIYF. In nucleotides, the CDR3 is TGTGCCAGCAGCCAAGCAGCTGGAAACACCATATATTTT. The gene calls are TRBV3-1 (or the pseudogene TRBV3-2) and TRBJ1-3; D gene ambiguous. V lost 1 base and J 2 bases, leaving 3 bases between the germline ends. The CDR3 consists of 13 residues. Germline loops: CDR1 LGHDT, CDR2 YNNKEL (reference sequence).